The sequence of this TCR beta chain was determined in a study of identical twins. This clonotype came up once. The antigen is not known. Through template switching, a universal primer site was introduced, and the cDNA contained unique molecular identifiers. TCRdb fed the 5' RACE reads into MiXCR, producing one record per CDR3 protein. The sample carries around 250,000 distinct CDR3 sequences, roughly 13% recorded once. The study, taken as a whole, reports: Weaker excess twin sharing was observed in beta out-of-frame sequences. Among monozygotic twins, out-of-frame TCR alpha sharing exceeded what models predicted.

The sample also formed part of further work on yellow fever vaccine responses in identical twins. This second report adds: Twins reportedly appeared to share part of their vaccine T cell response while keeping part individual.

The receptor was isolated from a woman aged 18-29 years in good health. The specimen sequenced was memory (CD45RO+) T cells sorted from blood.

CDR3 loop: CASRHSGPSGF. Here the CDR3 DNA reads TGTGCAAGTCGCCACTCGGGACCCAGCGGCTTC. This chain uses TRBV12-2 with TRBJ2-7; the table gives TRBD2 as D, unverified against the DNA. TRBV12-2 represents a pseudogene. The CDR3 covers 11 residues.